Following are 6 T cell receptor beta chains from one sample sequenced in a study of neurological immune-mediated disorders. Using its own MiXCR run on the 5' RACE reads, TCRdb lists one record per CDR3 protein. This repertoire shows tens of thousands of distinct CDR3 sequences, roughly 10% found once; its top ten account for 8.5% to 10%. Documented time point: longitudinal time-point 1 (baseline). The material sequenced was PBMCs. These receptors originate from a man younger than 45 in good health.

In this sample, this clonotype turned up many times. The chain is built from TRBV6-1 and TRBJ2-7; possibly TRBD1 for D (6 bases). CDR1 MNHNS and CDR2 SASEGT come from the germline V gene. CDR3 length: 16 residues. V lost 10 bases, J lost 3 bases, and 25 bases lay in between. CDR3 DNA: TGTGCCACCAATTGGAAGGGGCCGGGACATTACTACGAGCAGTACTTC. It yields the protein CATNWKGPGHYYEQYF.

This clonotype has ten or more counts. The chain recombines TRBV6-2 or TRBV6-3 with TRBJ2-7; D is unresolved. V was shortened by 6 bases and J by 3 bases, with 15 bases between the two germline ends. CDR1 MNHEY and CDR2 SVGEGT come from the germline V gene. The CDR3 has 14 amino acids. CDR3 bases: TGTGCCAGCAGCTCCTTCCCTGATTACTACGAGCAGTACTTC. Its translation: CASSSFPDYYEQYF.

This clonotype came up many times. The V and J genes are TRBV2 and TRBJ2-5, with D uncertain. CDR1 and CDR2 from the germline V gene are SNHLY and FYNNEI. Deletions cut 7 bases from V and 0 bases from J, with 3 bases between. The CDR3 has 11 amino acids. CDR3 DNA sequence: TGTGCCAGCAATTACCAAGAGACCCAGTACTTC. Translating gives CASNYQETQYF. Based on the CDR3 plus reference TRBV2 and TRBJ2-5, the full variable domain is EPEVTQTPSHQVTQMGQEVILRCVPISNHLYFYWYRQILGQKVEFLVSFYNNEISEKSEIFDDQFSVERPDGSNFTLKIRSTKLEDSAMYFCASNYQETQYFGPGTRLLVL.

This clonotype appeared many times. This chain uses TRBV2 with TRBJ1-5, with 10 bases identical to TRBD1. Trimming cost V 8 bases and J 1 base; bases outside gene matches: 2. The CDR3 is 14 amino acids. The germline gives CDR1 SNHLY, CDR2 FYNNEI. In DNA form, the CDR3 reads TGTGCCAGCGGGACAGGGGAAAGCAATCAGCCCCAGCATTTT. It specifies CASGTGESNQPQHF.

This clonotype occurred many times. The V gene is TRBV7-2, the J gene TRBJ1-2; D is unclear. The CDR3 has 14 residues. Germline loops: CDR1 SGHTA, CDR2 FQGNSA. The germline V and J ends were trimmed by 0 bases and 6 bases, with 11 bases remaining between them. This chain's CDR3 is CASSLASGGNGYTF. CDR3 DNA sequence: TGTGCCAGCAGCTTAGCGTCGGGAGGTAATGGCTACACCTTC.

At least ten counts were recorded for this clonotype. V gene TRBV2 combines with J gene TRBJ1-5, with D tentatively TRBD1 (5 bases). CDR3 length: 13 amino acids. Germline CDR1 reads SNHLY; CDR2 reads FYNNEI. V shed 5 bases and J shed 7 bases, with 12 bases lying between them. CDR3 in DNA: TGTGCCAGCAGTCGGCAGGGTGGGCAGCCCCAGCATTTT. It is translated as CASSRQGGQPQHF.